These T cell receptor beta chains were read from a single sample in a study of regulatory T cells in long-lasting Graves disease. TCRdb processed the multiplex PCR reads anew with MiXCR; each CDR3 protein has one entry. The sample lists a few hundred thousand distinct CDR3 sequences, 20% occurring once. Sequenced material: peripheral blood mononuclear cells (PBMCs), taken at new diagnosis, from a patient treated with antithyroid drugs. All receptors derive from a female donor with Graves disease. Each CDR3 is given with its conserved first and last residue. The order of the fields is V gene, J gene, CDR3 protein.

V gene: TRBV5-1; J gene: TRBJ2-1; CDR3 protein: CASSLETSGYNEQFF
V gene: TRBV7-9; J gene: TRBJ2-4; CDR3 protein: CASSLGWDRNIQYF
V gene: TRBV6-2/TRBV6-3; J gene: TRBJ1-1; CDR3 protein: CASTEDSYTEAFF
V gene: TRBV12-3/TRBV12-4; J gene: TRBJ2-3; CDR3 protein: CASSIGDRDTDTQYF
V gene: TRBV12-3/TRBV12-4; J gene: TRBJ2-7; CDR3 protein: CASTLSPGRGYEQYF
V gene: TRBV7-9; J gene: TRBJ2-3; CDR3 protein: CASSSTSATDTQYF
V gene: TRBV13; J gene: TRBJ1-2; CDR3 protein: CASSLGQGGYYGYTF
V gene: TRBV6-1; J gene: TRBJ2-7; CDR3 protein: CASSPPGTSGRFHEQYF
V gene: TRBV19; J gene: TRBJ2-7; CDR3 protein: CASSITGGEQYF
V gene: TRBV24-1; J gene: TRBJ2-7; CDR3 protein: CATSLQGSYEQYF
V gene: TRBV5-1; J gene: TRBJ2-2; CDR3 protein: CASSYRSQNTGELFF
V gene: TRBV11-2; J gene: TRBJ2-7; CDR3 protein: CASSLDQGSNEQYF
V gene: TRBV9; J gene: TRBJ2-5; CDR3 protein: CASSPGPDVETQYF
V gene: TRBV27; J gene: TRBJ1-2; CDR3 protein: CASSLRAGESVHGYTF
V gene: TRBV20-1; J gene: TRBJ2-1; CDR3 protein: CSARESSGGNEQFF
V gene: TRBV20-1; J gene: TRBJ2-5; CDR3 protein: CSAEYRQGTSETQYF
V gene: TRBV7-2; J gene: TRBJ1-2; CDR3 protein: CASSLGGRGEDGYTF
V gene: TRBV10-2; J gene: TRBJ1-4; CDR3 protein: CASSEIGEKLFF
V gene: TRBV5-1; J gene: TRBJ2-6; CDR3 protein: CASSLGGPGANVLTF
V gene: TRBV3-1; J gene: TRBJ2-3; CDR3 protein: CASSSPGLEGTDTQYF
V gene: TRBV11-2; J gene: TRBJ2-2; CDR3 protein: CASSRRDKNTGELFF
V gene: TRBV27; J gene: TRBJ2-3; CDR3 protein: CASSSRPRDTQYF
V gene: TRBV7-9; J gene: TRBJ2-1; CDR3 protein: CASSKGLAGRLGEQFF
V gene: TRBV5-1; J gene: TRBJ1-2; CDR3 protein: CASSLEGHGYTF
V gene: TRBV10-3; J gene: TRBJ1-5; CDR3 protein: CAISGGSGNQPQHF
V gene: TRBV6-2/TRBV6-3; J gene: TRBJ2-6; CDR3 protein: CASSYGGAGANVLTF
V gene: TRBV18; J gene: TRBJ1-4; CDR3 protein: CASSPRTGGGNEKLFF
V gene: TRBV18; J gene: TRBJ1-4; CDR3 protein: CASSPVGKLFF
V gene: TRBV5-8; J gene: TRBJ2-3; CDR3 protein: CASSLASGQLGADTQYF
V gene: TRBV7-9; J gene: TRBJ1-4; CDR3 protein: CASSPFRTVNEKLFF
V gene: TRBV5-1; J gene: TRBJ2-5; CDR3 protein: CASSRGQLETQYF
V gene: TRBV27; J gene: TRBJ1-6; CDR3 protein: CASRPDTRYNSPLHF
V gene: TRBV20-1; J gene: TRBJ2-5; CDR3 protein: CSARDTGPETQYF
V gene: TRBV5-1; J gene: TRBJ1-1; CDR3 protein: CASSIVQETTEAFF
V gene: TRBV20-1; J gene: NA; CDR3 protein: CSALTSGSPTDTQYF
V gene: TRBV14; J gene: TRBJ1-2; CDR3 protein: CASSQLGTGDYGYTF
V gene: TRBV30; J gene: TRBJ1-2; CDR3 protein: CAWGGASYGYTF
V gene: TRBV11-2; J gene: TRBJ2-3; CDR3 protein: CASSSWLKKDPDTQYF
V gene: TRBV9; J gene: TRBJ2-7; CDR3 protein: CASSGPTETGGAYEQYF
V gene: TRBV6-1; J gene: TRBJ2-7; CDR3 protein: CASIPGQGVYREQYF
V gene: TRBV7-2; J gene: TRBJ2-1; CDR3 protein: CASSSSGISYNEQFF
V gene: TRBV5-1; J gene: TRBJ2-5; CDR3 protein: CASSLEGQEGETQYF
V gene: TRBV3-1; J gene: TRBJ2-3; CDR3 protein: CASSQDTREDTQYF
V gene: TRBV12-3/TRBV12-4; J gene: TRBJ2-7; CDR3 protein: CASSIGLAGGYEQYF
V gene: TRBV11-2; J gene: TRBJ2-5; CDR3 protein: CASSLVFSSGWETQYF
V gene: TRBV18; J gene: TRBJ2-5; CDR3 protein: CASSGPRETQYF
V gene: TRBV4-1; J gene: TRBJ2-7; CDR3 protein: CASSQVSQSGDYEQYF
V gene: TRBV6-2/TRBV6-3; J gene: TRBJ2-1; CDR3 protein: CASSYSQGPNEQFF